A selection of T cell receptor beta chains follows, all from one sample in a study of cytomegalovirus exposure and HLA in healthy donors. Some clones are missing from TCRdb's copy, which holds only in-frame ones; the method was immunoSEQ multiplex PCR. The sample has about 160,000 clones, 80% to 85% seen once; the top ten hold around 0.97%. Sequencing was performed on PBMCs. The source is a girl aged 2-10 years in good health and CMV-seropositive. Each CDR3 is given without its conserved first and last residue. Each record gives: clone size, V gene, J gene, CDR3 protein. Part of the rows lack a size; the others show once, few, many or a class for expanded clones.

once	TRBV28	TRBJ1-1	ASSLLQGGNTEAF
NA	TRBV21-1	TRBJ1-1	ASSKGHQNTEAF
NA	TRBV21-1	TRBJ1-1	ASSKQGGDTEAF
NA	TRBV4-1	TRBJ2-3	ASSSRGSTDTQY
once	TRBV5-4	TRBJ1-2	ASSLVGGRGKKGYT
once	TRBV2	TRBJ1-1	ASSSLARGKAF
NA	TRBV14	TRBJ2-1	ASSQVIVEQF
NA	TRBV5-4	TRBJ2-7	ASSTVLAGGSYEQY
NA	TRBV28	TRBJ2-7	ASSHYEQY
NA	TRBV6-5	TRBJ2-7	ASSYGQGREQY
NA	TRBV14	TRBJ1-1	ASSQDTGQGAKEAF
NA	TRBV7-3	TRBJ2-2	ASSFLAGELF
NA	TRBV4-1	TRBJ2-1	ASSQAGLARNEQF
NA	TRBV30	TRBJ2-7	AWSVGLLEEQY
few	TRBV7-9	TRBJ2-3	ASSLQVTDTQY
NA	TRBV19	TRBJ2-7	ASSKLTSLDDEQY
NA	TRBV5-4	TRBJ2-3	ASTPTSGGTDTQY
NA	TRBV11-1	TRBJ1-1	ASSAEGFRVTEAF
NA	TRBV11-2	TRBJ1-1	ASSWPRQGVKDTEAF
few	TRBV9	TRBJ2-1	ASSVAEGELLDEQF
NA	TRBV30	TRBJ1-1	AWDTPSGRVAF
NA	TRBV4-1	TRBJ2-7	ASSQWTREWVYEQY
NA	TRBV28	TRBJ2-2	ASSPGGVTGELF
NA	TRBV7-9	TRBJ2-7	ASSLNLAPYEQY
NA	TRBV23-1	TRBJ1-1	ASSSNTGYNTEAF
NA	TRBV6-1	TRBJ1-5	ASKYRDRGVKPQH
NA	TRBV7-8	TRBJ2-1	ASSSILAGTNEQF
NA	TRBV27	TRBJ2-7	ASSFASGTYEQY
NA	TRBV4-2	TRBJ2-3	ASSQVESRSGDTQY
NA	TRBV6-6	TRBJ1-5	ASREDFSEPQH
NA	TRBV30	TRBJ2-7	AWSQGRGPYEQY
NA	TRBV5-4	TRBJ2-3	ASSFLIGGDADTQY
NA	TRBV10-2	TRBJ2-5	ASSARYSGLRVHQETQY
NA	TRBV14	TRBJ2-1	ASSGRGGHNEQF
NA	TRBV27	TRBJ2-3	ASTSLGSGSDTQY
NA	TRBV4-1	TRBJ2-1	ASSQVGNYNEQF
few	TRBV5-4	TRBJ2-5	ASSPRQGRRETQY
NA	TRBV11-3	TRBJ1-1	ASSLLGDTEAF
NA	TRBV5-4	TRBJ1-2	ASSLDSLSNYGYT
NA	TRBV6-5	TRBJ2-2	ASRGGLPTRGELF
NA	TRBV4-1	TRBJ2-3	ASSQEARGADTQY
NA	TRBV5-8	TRBJ2-3	ASSPDGTSGVTDTQY
NA	TRBV18	TRBJ1-4	ASSLTGANEKLF
NA	TRBV6-1	TRBJ1-1	ASFTRGMNTEAF
NA	TRBV29-1	TRBJ2-7	SVVQGATLEQY
once	TRBV5-4	TRBJ1-6	ASSWDRGNSPLH
NA	TRBV6-1	TRBJ2-7	ASSEALAGVNEQY
NA	TRBV2	TRBJ2-3	ASSGTSGSLGTQY
NA	TRBV7-8	TRBJ2-1	ASSHGVRSGTYNEQF
NA	TRBV9	TRBJ2-5	ASSPQGGGGETQY
NA	TRBV5-1	TRBJ2-3	ASSLRGISTDTQY
NA	TRBV29-1	TRBJ1-2	SVEDRSNYGYT
NA	TRBV10-3	TRBJ2-7	AIGTSGEPYEQY
NA	TRBV27	TRBJ1-5	ASSYSSYSNQPQH
NA	TRBV5-1	TRBJ1-1	ASSLGTGGVDEAF
once	TRBV5-4	TRBJ2-1	ASSSLGRADEQF
NA	TRBV12-2	TRBJ2-3	ASRLATRMGLAGWGTQY
NA	TRBV7-9	TRBJ2-1	ASSLSPKGDNEQF